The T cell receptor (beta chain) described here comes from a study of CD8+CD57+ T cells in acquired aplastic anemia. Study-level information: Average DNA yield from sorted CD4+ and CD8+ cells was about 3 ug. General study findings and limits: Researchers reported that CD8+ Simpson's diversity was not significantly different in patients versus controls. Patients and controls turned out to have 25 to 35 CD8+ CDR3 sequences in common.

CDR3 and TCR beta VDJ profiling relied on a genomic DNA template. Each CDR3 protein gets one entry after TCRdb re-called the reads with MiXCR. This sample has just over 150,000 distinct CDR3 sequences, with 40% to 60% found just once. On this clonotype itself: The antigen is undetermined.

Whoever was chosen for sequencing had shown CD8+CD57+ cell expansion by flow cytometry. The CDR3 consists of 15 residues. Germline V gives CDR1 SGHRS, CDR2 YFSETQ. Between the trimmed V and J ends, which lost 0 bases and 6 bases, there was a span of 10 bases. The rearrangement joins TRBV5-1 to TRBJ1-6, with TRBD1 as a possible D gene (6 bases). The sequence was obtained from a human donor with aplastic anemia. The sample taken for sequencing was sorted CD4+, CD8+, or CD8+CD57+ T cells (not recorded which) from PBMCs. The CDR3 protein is CASSLGGTINSPLHF. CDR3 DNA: TGCGCCAGCAGCTTGGGGGGGACAATTAATTCACCCCTCCACTTT.